A single sample gave rise to the 27 T cell receptor beta chains below, sequenced in a study of T cells in Graves' hyperthyroidism and ophthalmopathy. Researchers amplified the TCR beta CDR3 regions from RNA transcripts. The HTBI primer set served for first-round RT-PCR of the TCR CDR3. TCRdb used MiXCR to reprocess the multiplex PCR reads, holding one entry per CDR3 protein. The profile shows around 600,000 distinct CDR3 sequences, less than 45% of them singletons. Material: peripheral blood or thyroid tissue (not recorded which). The receptors were gathered from an adult man with Graves' disease, either hyperthyroidism or ophthalmopathy (not recorded which).

The CDR3 loop reads CASSRTNSGNTIYF. The CDR3 region has the DNA TGTGCCAGCAGTAGGACAAACTCTGGAAACACCATATATTTT. The V and J genes are TRBV5-4 and TRBJ1-3; D is perhaps TRBD1 (5 bases). The V end lost 5 bases, the J end lost 0 bases, and 9 bases lay between the germline ends. The CDR3 contains 14 residues. Germline V gene data show CDR1 as SGHNT and CDR2 as YYREEE (reference sequence).

The sample holds one count of this clonotype. The CDR3 region has the DNA TGTGCTAGAGGATTGAACAAACCGAGCTCCTATAATTCACCCCTCCACTTT. Translating it yields CARGLNKPSSYNSPLHF. The rearrangement joins TRBV25-1 to TRBJ1-6; D not resolved. The CDR3 runs to 17 residues. From germline, CDR1 is MGHDK and CDR2 SYGVNS.

This clonotype was found a few times. At one end, the junction sequence differs from germline, possibly due to a read error. The rearrangement joins TRBV5-1 to TRBJ2-2; unclear D gene. Germline lookup yields CDR1 SGHRS and CDR2 YFSETQ. The CDR3 length is 14 residues. CDR3 sequence reads: CASSLRSDTGELFF. The CDR3 DNA reads TGTGCCAGCAGCTTGCGATCCGACACCGGGGAGCTGTTTTTT.

At least ten counts were recorded for this clonotype. The CDR3 nucleotides are TGTGCCAGCAGCTTAGGCCCAGCAGACTATGGCTACACCTTC. It encodes CASSLGPADYGYTF. The chain joins TRBV7-8 to TRBJ1-2, with unresolved D. The CDR3 is 14 amino acids. From germline, CDR1 is SGHVS and CDR2 FQNEAQ. Trimming removed 1 base from V and 3 bases from J, with 9 bases in between. Variable domain in full (rest from reference TRBV7-8 and TRBJ1-2): GAGVSQSPRYKVAKRGQDVALRCDPISGHVSLFWYQQALGQGPEFLTYFQNEAQLDKSGLPSDRFFAERPEGSVSTLKIQRTQQEDSAVYLCASSLGPADYGYTFGSGTRLTVV.

A note on this clonotype: This may arise from a read error, as a much more abundant clone is one base away. The V and J genes are TRBV24-1 and TRBJ2-2; a possible D gene is TRBD1 (5 bases). The CDR3 loop spans 14 amino acids. The V and J ends lost 3 bases and 9 bases respectively, with 13 bases between them. Germline lookup yields CDR1 KGHDR and CDR2 SFDVKD. Written as DNA, the CDR3 is TGTGCCACCAGTGATCAGGGTTGGGCCAGGGAGCTGTTTTTT. It specifies CATSDQGWARELFF.

This clonotype was observed a single time. J is TRBJ1-5 and V is TRBV20-1, with 7 nucleotides matching TRBD1. V was clipped by 3 bases and J by 7 bases; unmatched bases: 6. Germline assignment: CDR1 DFQATT and CDR2 SNEGSKA (reference sequence). The CDR3 has 13 amino acids. CDR3 region: CSASRQGFQPQHF. As DNA, the CDR3 is TGCAGTGCTAGTCGACAGGGATTCCAGCCCCAGCATTTT.

The rearrangement joins TRBV29-1 to TRBJ2-2; 9 positions match TRBD2. V was clipped by 0 bases and J by 8 bases; unmatched bases: 10. The CDR3 has 16 residues. Germline V gene data show CDR1 as SQVTM and CDR2 as ANQGSEA. Written as DNA, the CDR3 is TGCAGCGTTGAAGACGAAAATAGCGGGAGAGTTGGGGAGCTGTTTTTT. Protein product: CSVEDENSGRVGELFF.

The chain carries TRBV7-2 and TRBJ2-5, with D tentatively TRBD2 (5 bases). The V end lost 5 bases, the J end lost 7 bases, and 17 bases lay between the germline ends. This CDR3 is 14 amino acids long. Germline V lookup: CDR1 SGHTA, CDR2 FQGNSA. The CDR3 DNA reads TGTGCCAGCAGCCAAAGTCACGGGAAAGGGACCCAGTACTTC. Amino acids: CASSQSHGKGTQYF.

This clonotype was seen ten or more times. The chain uses TRBV10-1 and TRBJ2-7; D not resolved. Per germline, CDR1 WNHNN and CDR2 SYGVQD (reference sequence). CDR3 size: 13 residues. V was clipped by 0 bases and J by 2 bases, with 5 bases between them. This CDR3 is CASSESPTYEQYF. As DNA, the CDR3 is TGCGCCAGCAGTGAGTCCCCCACCTACGAGCAGTACTTC.

The chain couples TRBV15 to TRBJ2-7, with 13 nucleotides matching TRBD2. J gave up 3 bases and V 3 bases, and 5 bases lay outside the gene matches. CDR1 and CDR2 (germline): LNHNV, YYDKDF (reference sequence). The CDR3 has 16 residues. This CDR3 is CATSSWGLAGNYEQYF. The CDR3 coding sequence is TGTGCCACCAGCAGCTGGGGACTAGCGGGAAACTACGAGCAGTACTTC.

This clonotype was seen a few times. The genes are TRBV10-3 and TRBJ1-1; 7 nucleotides align to TRBD1. V was pared by 3 bases and J by 4 bases, with 8 bases of the junction left unmatched. The CDR3 consists of 15 residues. Germline V gives CDR1 ENHRY, CDR2 SYGVKD. The CDR3: CAISEYDRAGTEAFF. The CDR3 coding sequence is TGTGCCATCAGTGAATATGACAGGGCGGGCACTGAAGCTTTCTTT.

This clonotype has more than one count but fewer than ten. The chain is built from TRBV25-1 and TRBJ1-6; no clear D. The CDR3 runs to 15 residues. The V end was cut by 11 bases, the J end by 8 bases, with 22 bases between. CDR1 is MGHDK, CDR2 SYGVNS, per germline. CDR3 sequence: CAWSPLGLEDSPLHF. In DNA form, the CDR3 reads TGTGCCTGGAGTCCACTGGGCTTAGAGGATTCACCCCTCCACTTT. Complete variable domain (other parts from reference TRBV25-1 and TRBJ1-6): EADIYQTPRYLVIGTGKKITLECSQTMGHDKMYWYQQDPGMELHLIHYSYGVNSTEKGDLSSESTVSRIRTEHFPLTLESARPSHTSQYLCAWSPLGLEDSPLHFGNGTRLTVT.

This clonotype was counted only a few times. The chain links TRBV12-3 or TRBV12-4 to TRBJ1-1; 7 positions agree with TRBD1. V gave up 5 bases and J gave up 5 bases; unmatched junction bases: 11. The CDR3 runs to 15 residues. The DNA of the CDR3 is TGTGCCAGCAGTCCAAGACAGGGCGGGAGGACTGAAGCTTTCTTT. Encoded protein: CASSPRQGGRTEAFF.

This clonotype showed up just a few times. Here the CDR3 reads CASKPRDDRRVNQPQHF. The CDR3, as DNA: TGTGCCAGCAAGCCAAGAGACGACAGGAGAGTCAATCAGCCCCAGCATTTT. The V gene is TRBV2, the J gene TRBJ1-5, with D perhaps matching TRBD1 (6 bases). The germline V gene encodes CDR1 SNHLY and CDR2 FYNNEI. The V end was cut by 7 bases, the J end by 3 bases, with 22 bases between. This CDR3 has 17 amino acids.

The sample holds many counts of this clonotype. V and J are TRBV7-9 and TRBJ1-1; D is ambiguous. Trimming stripped 0 bases from V and 11 bases from J, with 13 bases between. Germline V gives CDR1 SEHNR, CDR2 FQNEAQ (reference sequence). There are 13 residues in the CDR3. The CDR3 sequence: CASSLARGSAAFF. CDR3 nucleotide sequence: TGTGCCAGCAGCTTAGCGCGAGGGAGCGCGGCTTTCTTT.

This clonotype was counted a few times. The V call is TRBV9, the J call TRBJ1-1; 7 nucleotides line up with TRBD1. The length of the CDR3 is 15 residues. Germline assignment: CDR1 SGDLS and CDR2 YYNGEE. Trimming cost V 4 bases and J 1 base; bases outside gene matches: 7. CDR3 residues: CASSRFGQANTEAFF. CDR3 coding DNA: TGTGCCAGCAGCAGATTCGGACAGGCGAACACTGAAGCTTTCTTT.

This clonotype was counted only a few times. At one end, the junction sequence differs from germline, possibly due to a read error. The chain is built from TRBV25-1 and TRBJ1-6; D not certain. Germline V lookup: CDR1 MGHDK, CDR2 SYGVNS. CDR3 length: 15 amino acids. The CDR3 coding sequence is TGTGCTAGCATCACCGGCCAACATTATAATTCACCCCTCCACTTT. Amino acid sequence: CASITGQHYNSPLHF.

This clonotype was detected a few times. The genes are TRBV3-1 and TRBJ1-1; D is undetermined. The CDR3 is 13 residues long. V was trimmed by 2 bases and J by 1 base, leaving 5 bases between them. CDR1 is LGHDT, CDR2 YNNKEL, per germline (reference sequence). The CDR3 region is CASSQSGNTEAFF. The CDR3 coding sequence is TGTGCCAGCAGCCAATCCGGGAACACTGAAGCTTTCTTT. The entire variable domain, with the rest obtained from reference TRBV3-1 and TRBJ1-1, is as follows: DTAVSQTPKYLVTQMGNDKSIKCEQNLGHDTMYWYKQDSKKFLKIMFSYNNKELIINETVPNRFSPKSPDKAHLNLHINSLELGDSAVYFCASSQSGNTEAFFGQGTRLTVV.

The J gene is TRBJ2-7, the V gene TRBV7-9; D unresolved. The germline V and J ends were trimmed by 3 bases and 2 bases, with 8 bases remaining between them. The V gene's germline CDR1 is SEHNR and CDR2 FQNEAQ (reference sequence). The CDR3 runs 13 residues. CDR3 sequence: CASSLAPAYEQYF. CDR3 coding DNA: TGTGCCAGCAGCTTGGCCCCGGCCTACGAGCAGTACTTC.

The chain combines TRBV6-5 with TRBJ2-2; no firm D call. The length of the CDR3 is 15 residues. The V end lost 5 bases, the J end lost 4 bases, and 14 bases lay between the germline ends. Germline lookup yields CDR1 MNHEY and CDR2 SVGAGI. The CDR3 DNA follows: TGTGCCAGCAGTGCACTCTGGGGTGGCACCGGGGAGCTGTTTTTT. Translated: CASSALWGGTGELFF.

This rearrangement joins TRBV2 to TRBJ1-1; the D gene is possibly TRBD1 (5 bases). The V gene lost 7 bases and the J gene lost 4 bases, with 13 bases spanning the gap. The CDR3 loop spans 13 amino acids. Per germline, CDR1 SNHLY and CDR2 FYNNEI. The CDR3 protein is CASTGGVGTEAFF. CDR3 nucleotides: TGTGCCAGCACCGGGGGAGTCGGCACTGAAGCTTTCTTT.

This clonotype was picked up many times. The CDR3 region is CASAANTEAFF. For the CDR3, the DNA is TGTGCCAGCGCTGCGAACACTGAAGCTTTCTTT. V gene TRBV12-3 or TRBV12-4 combines with J gene TRBJ1-1; D not certain. The germline V and J ends were trimmed by 8 bases and 1 base, with 5 bases remaining between them. The CDR3 loop spans 11 amino acids.

The genes are TRBV7-8 and TRBJ1-4; possibly TRBD1 for D (6 bases). The CDR3 spans 22 residues. V was clipped by 6 bases and J by 0 bases, with 32 bases between them. Per the germline V gene, CDR1 is SGHVS and CDR2 is FQNEAQ. The CDR3 region has the DNA TGTGCCAGCAGTTCACAGGGAGCCGACCTCGGAGTGATCCCTGCAACTAATGAAAAACTGTTTTTT. Translating gives CASSSQGADLGVIPATNEKLFF.

This sequence joins TRBV7-2 and TRBJ1-5; D is uncertain. This CDR3 is 10 amino acids long. Germline V gene sequence: CDR1 SGHTA, CDR2 FQGNSA. Trimming removed 6 bases from V and 7 bases from J, with 4 bases in between. The CDR3 region is CASSAQPQHF. The CDR3 nucleotides read TGTGCCAGCAGTGCGCAGCCCCAGCATTTT. Filled out from reference TRBV7-2 and TRBJ1-5, the complete variable domain reads GAGVSQSPSNKVTEKGKDVELRCDPISGHTALYWYRQSLGQGLEFLIYFQGNSAPDKSGLPSDRFSAERTGGSVSTLTIQRTQQEDSAVYLCASSAQPQHFGDGTRLSIL.

This clonotype was counted at least ten times. The chain recombines TRBV20-1 with TRBJ2-7; possibly TRBD2 for D (5 bases). Germline-derived CDR1 and CDR2 are DFQATT and SNEGSKA (reference sequence). The CDR3 extends over 14 amino acids. The V end lost 0 bases, the J end lost 2 bases, and 11 bases lay between the germline ends. The CDR3 nucleotides are TGCAGTGCTAGAGAGGACTCCGCGGCCTACGAGCAGTACTTC. Translation gives CSAREDSAAYEQYF.

This chain uses TRBV6-1 with TRBJ1-1; the match to TRBD1 covers 7 bases. Germline CDR1 and CDR2: MNHNS and SASEGT. The CDR3 spans 15 residues. V shed 8 bases, J shed 3 bases, and the junction held 12 bases outside the gene matches. In DNA, the CDR3 is TGTGCCAGCTCTCAACACCCAGGGGGGTACACTGAAGCTTTCTTT. Its translation: CASSQHPGGYTEAFF.

This clonotype has a handful of counts. V gene TRBV7-2 combines with J gene TRBJ2-7; tentatively, D is TRBD2 (6 bases). The CDR3 covers 17 residues. The germline gives CDR1 SGHTA, CDR2 FQGNSA. V was shortened by 2 bases and J by 3 bases, with 20 bases between the two germline ends. The CDR3 nucleotides read TGTGCCAGCAGCTTACAAAACACGGGACTGCTGGGCTACGAGCAGTACTTC. It codes for CASSLQNTGLLGYEQYF.